The 12 T cell receptor beta chains presented below share a single source sample, sequenced in a study of neoadjuvant anti-PD-1 for oral cavity cancer. Generated by immunoSEQ multiplex PCR, the TCRdb table keeps only in-frame clones and is missing some. This table has approximately 7,600 clones, around 49% appearing once. The sequencing used tumor tissue, collected before nivolumab (anti-PD-1) treatment. These receptors originate from a person aged 35 to 85 with oral cavity squamous cell carcinoma.

This clone was found a few times. The rearrangement joins TRBV7-9 to TRBJ2-1, with D perhaps matching TRBD2 (5 bases). The V and J ends lost 4 bases and 0 bases respectively, with 13 bases between them. Germline CDR1 reads SEHNR; CDR2 reads FQNEAQ (reference sequence). This CDR3 region has 16 residues. CDR3 bases: TGTGCCAGCAGCTCAACCAGCGGCAGCTCCTACAATGAGCAGTTCTTC. Translating it yields CASSSTSGSSYNEQFF.

This chain connects TRBV14 to TRBJ2-7; maybe TRBD2 (6 bases). Trimming stripped 4 bases from V and 6 bases from J, with 13 bases between. The CDR3 extends over 13 amino acids. CDR1 is SGHDN, CDR2 FVKESK, per germline. In DNA form, the CDR3 reads TGTGCCAGCAGCCCTGGACTATACGGCGAGCAGTACTTC. Its protein is CASSPGLYGEQYF.

The chain joins TRBV5-5 to TRBJ1-4, with TRBD1 matching over 7 bases. V shed 4 bases, J shed 4 bases, and the junction held 13 bases outside the gene matches. The CDR3 is 17 amino acids. Germline V gene sequence: CDR1 SGHKS, CDR2 YYEKEE (reference sequence). The CDR3 is CASSALWAGDSNEKLFF. The CDR3 DNA is TGTGCCAGCAGCGCCCTATGGGCCGGGGACAGTAATGAAAAACTGTTTTTT.

This chain uses TRBV20-1 with TRBJ2-5; D gene unclear. The DNA end is a closer match to TRBJ2-7, so the J assignment may be wrong. Germline V gene lookup returns CDR1 DFQATT and CDR2 SNEGSKA (reference sequence). There are 11 residues in the CDR3. CDR3 in DNA: TGCAGTGCTACCTCTAGAGGCGAGCAGTACTTC. This codes for CSATSRGEQYF.

This clone was counted only a few times. The gene calls are TRBV28 and TRBJ2-2; TRBD1 matches at 7 bases. The CDR3 spans 16 residues. CDR1 and CDR2 from the germline V gene are MDHEN and SYDVKM. Trimming at V came to 6 bases and at J to 1 base, leaving 8 bases not matched to a gene. This CDR3 reads CASSEPGQENTGELFF. CDR3 coding DNA: TGTGCCAGCAGCGAACCCGGACAGGAGAACACCGGGGAGCTGTTTTTT.

The chain links TRBV14 to TRBJ1-1, with D possibly being TRBD1 (6 bases). CDR1 SGHDN and CDR2 FVKESK come from the germline V gene. This CDR3 is built from 15 residues. Trimming pared 0 bases from V and 4 bases from J, leaving 12 bases between. CDR3: CASSQDEVGATEAFF. The CDR3 DNA reads TGTGCCAGCAGCCAAGATGAAGTGGGGGCCACTGAAGCTTTCTTT.

This clone has just one count. This chain links TRBV19 with TRBJ2-7; 9 nucleotides line up with TRBD1. Germline lookup yields CDR1 LNHDA and CDR2 SQIVND (reference sequence). Losses at the gene ends were 3 bases for V and 1 base for J; bases not matched to a gene: 4. The CDR3 covers 15 residues. The CDR3, as DNA: TGTGCCAGTAGTATTACCGGACAGGGGTCCTACGAGCAGTACTTC. This gives the protein CASSITGQGSYEQYF. The whole variable domain, filled in from reference TRBV19 and TRBJ2-7, reads DGGITQSPKYLFRKEGQNVTLSCEQNLNHDAMYWYRQDPGQGLRLIYYSQIVNDFQKGDIAEGYSVSREKKESFPLTVTSAQKNPTAFYLCASSITGQGSYEQYFGPGTRLTVT.

This chain uses TRBV4-1 with TRBJ2-6; 9 nucleotides match TRBD2. There are 16 residues in the CDR3. Germline CDR1 is MGHRA and CDR2 is YSYEKL. Germline trimming cut 2 bases from V and 4 bases from J; bases unmatched to any gene: 3. The DNA of the CDR3 is TGCGCCAGCAGCCAAACAGCGGGAGGAGGGGCCAACGTCCTGACTTTC. Translated: CASSQTAGGGANVLTF.

In this sample, this clone is large. The CDR3 region has the DNA TGTGCCACCAGCAGAGATCGACAGGCGAGGGGAGAGACCCAGTACTTC. This gives the protein CATSRDRQARGETQYF. The genes are TRBV15 and TRBJ2-5; the D gene is possibly TRBD1 (6 bases). CDR3 length equals 16 residues. V lost 0 bases, J lost 4 bases, and 15 bases lay in between. Germline V CDR1 and CDR2: LNHNV, YYDKDF (reference sequence).

The chain joins TRBV5-6 to TRBJ1-1, with no clear D. Germline V gene data show CDR1 as SGHDT and CDR2 as YYEEEE. The length of the CDR3 is 15 residues. The V end was cut by 2 bases, the J end by 1 base, with 12 bases between. The CDR3 loop reads CASSFTPPRNTEAFF. The CDR3, as DNA: TGTGCCAGCAGCTTCACTCCTCCGAGGAACACTGAAGCTTTCTTT.

The gene calls are TRBV7-8 and TRBJ2-5, with 14 bases fitting TRBD2. Looked up from germline, CDR1 is SGHVS and CDR2 is FQNEAQ. The ends lost 5 bases at V and 5 bases at J; junction bases unmatched: 16. CDR3 length equals 19 residues. The CDR3 region is CASSTRTSGGFPPRETQYF. CDR3 DNA sequence: TGTGCCAGCAGCACCCGGACTAGCGGGGGGTTCCCCCCCAGGGAGACCCAGTACTTC.

In its sample, this clone was seen a few times. The genes are TRBV25-1 and TRBJ1-1; D is uncertain. CDR1 and CDR2 from the germline V gene are MGHDK and SYGVNS. V was cut by 4 bases and J by 3 bases, with 15 bases left in between. The CDR3 runs to 15 residues. The CDR3 spells CASSAKTLPDTEAFF. Here the CDR3 DNA reads TGTGCCAGCAGTGCAAAGACCCTTCCCGACACTGAAGCTTTCTTT.